One sample yielded the 19 T cell receptor beta chains listed below, sequenced in a study of monozygotic twins with inflammatory bowel disease. TCRdb re-analyzed the 5' RACE reads; it lists each CDR3 protein once, without DNA. The table lists about 170,000 distinct CDR3 sequences. Sequenced input: blood. The source of these receptors is a human donor with ulcerative colitis or Crohn's disease, or a healthy co-twin of an affected twin (not recorded which).

CDR3 residues: CASSMHPRNTEAFF. The genes are TRBV19 and TRBJ1-1. Germline CDR1 and CDR2: LNHDA and SQIVND (reference sequence). This CDR3 spans 14 amino acids.

The chain combines TRBV19 with TRBJ2-2; the TRBD1 assignment by TCRdb is unverifiable without DNA. The CDR3 extends over 15 amino acids. The germline CDR1 and CDR2 sequences are LNHDA and SQIVND (reference sequence). The CDR3 region is CASSILGGNTGELFF. Variable domain in full (rest from reference TRBV19 and TRBJ2-2): DGGITQSPKYLFRKEGQNVTLSCEQNLNHDAMYWYRQDPGQGLRLIYYSQIVNDFQKGDIAEGYSVSREKKESFPLTVTSAQKNPTAFYLCASSILGGNTGELFFGEGSRLTVL.

The V and J genes are TRBV24-1 and TRBJ1-1; the TCRdb D gene call, TRBD1, has no DNA to confirm it. The CDR3 spans 16 residues. CDR1 and CDR2 (germline): KGHDR, SFDVKD. CDR3 sequence reads: CATSDTRTGMLTEAFF.

The V and J genes are TRBV5-1 and TRBJ1-2. The CDR3 runs 15 residues. The V gene's germline CDR1 is SGHRS and CDR2 YFSETQ. CDR3 loop: CASSSGITTFQGYTF.

The chain joins TRBV12-3 or TRBV12-4 to TRBJ2-7; TCRdb gives TRBD2 as the D gene, but with no DNA this cannot be confirmed. The CDR3 extends over 14 amino acids. The CDR3 sequence is CASGLQGVSYEQYF.

This chain joins TRBV14 and TRBJ2-1; the D gene TCRdb calls, TRBD2, cannot be checked with no DNA. Germline CDR1 and CDR2: SGHDN and FVKESK. The CDR3 loop spans 16 amino acids. The chain's CDR3 is CASSPLLGSSYNEQFF. Drawing the rest from reference TRBV14 and TRBJ2-1, the complete variable domain is EAGVTQFPSHSVIEKGQTVTLRCDPISGHDNLYWYRRVMGKEIKFLLHFVKESKQDESGMPNNRFLAERTGGTYSTLKVQPAELEDSGVYFCASSPLLGSSYNEQFFGPGTRLTVL.

The V gene is TRBV27, the J gene TRBJ2-7; TCRdb selects TRBD2, and the lack of DNA leaves this call unchecked. Germline values: CDR1 MNHEY, CDR2 SMNVEV (reference sequence). This CDR3 is 15 amino acids long. The chain's CDR3 is CASSLGLAGATKQYF.

J is TRBJ2-1 and V is TRBV9; the TCRdb D gene call, TRBD2, has no DNA to confirm it. Germline CDR1 reads SGDLS; CDR2 reads YYNGEE. The CDR3 covers 17 residues. The CDR3 region is CASSVVPSGRADNEQFF.

The chain carries TRBV28 and TRBJ2-2; TCRdb reports TRBD1, a call that lacks DNA to check it against. Germline V lookup: CDR1 MDHEN, CDR2 SYDVKM. The CDR3 contains 14 residues. The CDR3 spells CASSRDTNTGELFF.

The chain joins TRBV5-1 to TRBJ2-1; TCRdb's assignment of TRBD1 cannot be checked, as there is no DNA. The CDR3 runs 16 residues. Germline V gives CDR1 SGHRS, CDR2 YFSETQ. The chain's CDR3 is CASIPGATSSYNEQFF.

This chain links TRBV20-1 with TRBJ2-6. Germline V gene data show CDR1 as DFQATT and CDR2 as SNEGSKA (reference sequence). The CDR3 is 17 residues long. CDR3 in amino acids: CSARLFGVASGANVLTF.

CDR3 residues: CASSLEPRLARDTQYF. V gene TRBV5-1 combines with J gene TRBJ2-3. Germline V CDR1 and CDR2: SGHRS, YFSETQ. The CDR3 totals 16 residues.

The chain uses TRBV9 and TRBJ2-5; TCRdb names TRBD2, which stays unverified in the absence of DNA. CDR1 is SGDLS and CDR2 is YYNGEE in the germline V gene. There are 13 residues in the CDR3. The CDR3 is CASSSGIKETQYF.

The gene calls are TRBV4-2 and TRBJ2-1. CDR3 size: 16 residues. Germline V gene sequence: CDR1 LGHNA, CDR2 YNFKEQ. The CDR3 loop is CASSQDGPFTYNEQFF.

The chain recombines TRBV5-5 with TRBJ2-1; TCRdb picks TRBD2, but there is no DNA to check that call. Germline loops: CDR1 SGHKS, CDR2 YYEKEE (reference sequence). The CDR3 sequence is 17 residues long. The CDR3 loop reads CASSLQGVRDYYNEQLF.

The chain employs TRBV20-1 and TRBJ2-1. Germline V gene sequence: CDR1 DFQATT, CDR2 SNEGSKA (reference sequence). This CDR3 spans 13 amino acids. This chain's CDR3 is CSAFFSSYNEQFF.

This chain joins TRBV5-6 and TRBJ1-1; TCRdb calls TRBD1, which cannot be checked without DNA. This CDR3 has 18 residues. CDR1 is SGHDT and CDR2 is YYEEEE in the germline V gene. CDR3 in amino acids: CASSLVGWGARLNTEAFF. Using reference TRBV5-6 and TRBJ1-1 for the parts outside the CDR3, the full variable domain is DAGVTQSPTHLIKTRGQQVTLRCSPKSGHDTVSWYQQALGQGPQFIFQYYEEEERQRGNFPDRFSGHQFPNYSSELNVNALLLGDSALYLCASSLVGWGARLNTEAFFGQGTRLTVV.

This chain connects TRBV5-5 to TRBJ2-7. The CDR3 has 13 amino acids. Germline V gives CDR1 SGHKS, CDR2 YYEKEE (reference sequence). Here the CDR3 reads CASLNSAVGEQYF.

This chain uses TRBV5-1 with TRBJ2-2; the D call of TRBD2 rests on TCRdb alone, since no DNA is present to check it. CDR3 size: 16 residues. CDR1 is SGHRS and CDR2 is YFSETQ in the germline V gene. Here the CDR3 reads CASSTPSGSIAGELFF.